The rows below give T cell receptor beta chains drawn from one sample of a study of a mutant IDH1 vaccine in newly diagnosed glioma. Some clones are missing from TCRdb's copy, which holds only in-frame ones; the method was immunoSEQ multiplex PCR. The data show roughly 76,000 clones, approximately 85% seen once. No cognate antigen is known for these TCRs. Sequencing was performed on PBMCs, taken from a glioma patient whose treatment included an IDH1 peptide vaccine. The receptors stem from a man aged 25 to 40 with glioma. Some clones in this sample may be carry-over from other donors' samples. The CDR3 runs from the conserved cysteine through the conserved F or W. The D gene is left open where the match is weak. Only part of the rows carry a size: once, few, many, or a class if the clone is expanded.

clone_size d_call j_call v_call cdr3_length cdr3_nt cdr3_aa
. TRBD1 TRBJ2-5 TRBV27 14 TGTGCCAGCAGTTTACGACAGGGCGGCGGGACCCAGTACTTC CASSLRQGGGTQYF
. . TRBJ1-6 TRBV5-6 13 TGTGCCAGCAGCTCCGGGCCAAATTCACCCCTCCACTTT CASSSGPNSPLHF
. TRBD1 TRBJ1-4 TRBV4-1 18 TGCGCCAGCAGCCAAGATGAACTTCTCGGGACAGAATATGAAAAACTGTTTTTT CASSQDELLGTEYEKLFF
. . TRBJ1-2 TRBV5-4 13 TGTGCCAGCAGCTTGGATGAGGCCCGGGGCTACACCTTC CASSLDEARGYTF
few TRBD1 TRBJ1-1 TRBV19 14 TGTGCCAGTAGTACGGGACAGGGGAGAACTGAAGCTTTCTTT CASSTGQGRTEAFF
. TRBD2 TRBJ2-3 TRBV7-6 16 TGTGCCAGCAGCCAGCGACTAGCGGGGGGTAAAGATACGCAGTATTTT CASSQRLAGGKDTQYF
. . TRBJ1-5 TRBV15 14 TGTGCCACCAGCAGAGCAAGAGGGAATCAGCCCCAGCATTTT CATSRARGNQPQHF
. TRBD2 TRBJ2-1 TRBV7-3 15 TGTGCCAGCAGCCCCGGGGCTAGCGGCTACAATGAGCAGTTCTTC CASSPGASGYNEQFF
. TRBD1 TRBJ1-4 TRBV30 13 TGTGCCTTGACAGGGGCCTTAAATGAAAAACTGTTTTTT CALTGALNEKLFF
. TRBD1 TRBJ1-1 TRBV4-2 17 TGTGCCAGCAGCCAGAGAGACACCAGGGGGGGGAACACTGAAGCTTTCTTT CASSQRDTRGGNTEAFF
. . TRBJ1-2 TRBV28 16 TGTGCCAGCAGTCTCCTAAGTGGGGGTTCTAACTATGGCTACACCTTC CASSLLSGGSNYGYTF
. TRBD1 TRBJ2-2 TRBV19 20 TGTGCCAGTAGTATAGCACAGTGGGGACAGGGGACCGCCGTTACCGGGGAGCTGTTTTTT CASSIAQWGQGTAVTGELFF
. . TRBJ2-2 TRBV28 13 TGTGCCAGCGAAAGGGGAGGAACCGGGGAGCTGTTTTTT CASERGGTGELFF
. . TRBJ1-5 TRBV4-1 15 TGCGCCAGCAGCCAAGATGGGTATAGCAATCAGCCCCAGCATTTT CASSQDGYSNQPQHF
. . TRBJ2-1 TRBV19 15 TGTGCCAGTAGTATAGGTGGGGGGCTCTACAATGAGCAGTTCTTC CASSIGGGLYNEQFF
. TRBD2 TRBJ2-1 TRBV2 15 TGTGCCAGCAGTGCCCAGGGCGGGGGGGCGTATGAGCAGTTCTTC CASSAQGGGAYEQFF
. . TRBJ1-1 TRBV2 14 TGTGCCAGCAGTCCCTTCCTCATGAACACTGAAGCTTTCTTT CASSPFLMNTEAFF
. . TRBJ2-7 TRBV5-6 15 TGTGCCAGCAGCGTTGGAGGGGTTGCCTCCTACGAGCAGTACTTC CASSVGGVASYEQYF
. . TRBJ2-1 TRBV5-6 14 TGTGCCAGCAACCGGGGGAGCTCCTACAATGAGCAGTTCTTC CASNRGSSYNEQFF
. . TRBJ1-2 TRBV10-3 12 TGTGCCATCAGTGAGCAGGGCTATGGCTACACCTTC CAISEQGYGYTF